These 25 T cell receptor beta chains were sequenced from one sample in a study of T cell changes during pregnancy in multiple sclerosis. Assay used: immunoSEQ multiplex PCR; TCRdb lists only in-frame clones, some missing. The repertoire holds approximately 65,000 clones, with about 92% as singletons. The material sequenced was CD8+ T cells from peripheral blood mononuclear cells, taken in the third trimester of pregnancy. These receptors were collected from a female donor in good health, enrolled as a control in a pregnancy study.

The rearrangement uses TRBV29-1 and TRBJ1-2, with 8 bases that match TRBD1. Germline CDR1 and CDR2: SQVTM and ANQGSEA. This CDR3 comprises 13 residues. V lost 6 bases and J lost 5; bases outside the gene matches: 8. CDR3 sequence (DNA): TGCAGCGTCCCGGGACAGGAGGGATATGGCTACACCTTC. Translating it yields CSVPGQEGYGYTF.

J is TRBJ2-1 and V is TRBV27; tentative D call: TRBD2 (7 bases). Germline V CDR1 and CDR2: MNHEY, SMNVEV (reference sequence). V was trimmed by 2 bases and J by 7 bases, leaving 18 bases between them. The CDR3 length is 16 residues. The CDR3, as DNA: TGTGCCAGCAGTTTAGTAGGCGGGGGCCGAGGGAATGAGCAGTTCTTC. It is translated as CASSLVGGGRGNEQFF.

The V call is TRBV19, the J call TRBJ1-5; the D gene is possibly TRBD1 (6 bases). The length of the CDR3 is 19 residues. Trimming left V 1 base short and J 2 bases short, with 21 bases between. Germline V gene data show CDR1 as LNHDA and CDR2 as SQIVND (reference sequence). The CDR3 protein is CASSIAPRGRVIGNQPQHF. The CDR3 nucleotides are TGTGCCAGTAGTATAGCTCCCAGGGGTCGGGTTATAGGCAATCAGCCCCAGCATTTT.

The chain employs TRBV2 and TRBJ1-5; tentative D call: TRBD1 (5 bases). This CDR3 spans 15 amino acids. V gave up 6 bases and J gave up 3 bases, with 15 bases separating them. The germline gives CDR1 SNHLY, CDR2 FYNNEI. CDR3 bases: TGTGCCAGCAGGGGTCCAGGGTATCTCAATCAGCCCCAGCATTTT. It encodes CASRGPGYLNQPQHF.

The V and J genes are TRBV15 and TRBJ2-1; TRBD2 matches 7 bases. Unmatched junction bases numbered 12, after V lost 5 bases and J lost 5 bases. Germline V CDR1 and CDR2: LNHNV, YYDKDF (reference sequence). The CDR3 sequence is 16 residues long. DNA for the CDR3: TGTGCCACCAGCCTTCCTCCCCCTAGCGGAAACAATGAGCAGTTCTTC. Its translation: CATSLPPPSGNNEQFF.

This rearrangement joins TRBV27 to TRBJ2-1; 11 bases align to TRBD2. The CDR3 extends over 15 amino acids. The V and J ends lost 3 bases and 8 bases, in that order; junction bases with no gene match: 6. CDR1 and CDR2 from the germline V gene are MNHEY and SMNVEV (reference sequence). CDR3 sequence reads: CASSLISGGVDEQFF. As DNA, the CDR3 is TGTGCCAGCAGTTTGATTAGCGGGGGGGTGGATGAGCAGTTCTTC.

The chain has TRBV10-2 and TRBJ2-7; tentatively, D is TRBD1 (6 bases). V lost 6 bases and J lost 3, with 15 bases in between. CDR1 and CDR2 (germline): WSHSY, SAAADI. The CDR3 has 14 amino acids. CDR3 sequence: CASRPSDSIYEQYF. CDR3 bases: TGCGCCAGCAGACCTTCGGACAGTATCTACGAGCAGTACTTC.

The chain uses TRBV7-9 and TRBJ1-1; TRBD1 might be the D (6 bases). Germline lookup yields CDR1 SEHNR and CDR2 FQNEAQ (reference sequence). The CDR3 is 18 residues long. The V and J ends lost 2 bases and 1 base respectively, with 20 bases between them. This CDR3 reads CASSLSALQGTRNTEAFF. The CDR3 DNA reads as TGTGCCAGCAGCTTATCGGCCCTACAGGGAACCAGGAACACTGAAGCTTTCTTT.

The V call is TRBV4-1, the J call TRBJ2-5, with D possibly being TRBD1 (7 bases). The CDR3 contains 18 residues. Germline CDR1 reads MGHRA; CDR2 reads YSYEKL. Trimming stripped 1 base from V and 2 bases from J, with 20 bases between. CDR3 in DNA: TGCGCCAGCAGCCAAGGTTTAGTTAGGAGGGGGCCACAAGAGACCCAGTACTTC. Translated, it gives CASSQGLVRRGPQETQYF.

The V gene is TRBV9, the J gene TRBJ2-5, with 10 bases identical to TRBD2. The ends lost 3 bases at V and 5 bases at J; junction bases unmatched: 10. Germline V CDR1 and CDR2: SGDLS, YYNGEE. The CDR3 contains 16 residues. CDR3 loop: CASSAGTSERWETQYF. CDR3 nucleotide sequence: TGTGCCAGCAGCGCCGGGACTAGCGAAAGGTGGGAGACCCAGTACTTC. The variable domain in full, with the rest retrieved from reference TRBV9 and TRBJ2-5, is DSGVTQTPKHLITATGQRVTLRCSPRSGDLSVYWYQQSLDQGLQFLIQYYNGEERAKGNILERFSAQQFPDLHSELNLSSLELGDSALYFCASSAGTSERWETQYFGPGTRLLVL.

The rearrangement uses TRBV2 and TRBJ2-7; D is uncertain. The CDR3 loop spans 11 amino acids. The germline gives CDR1 SNHLY, CDR2 FYNNEI. Trimming took off 5 bases at V and 2 bases at J, with 4 bases between the two ends. CDR3 DNA: TGTGCCAGCAGTCCCACCTACGAGCAGTACTTC. This encodes CASSPTYEQYF.

This sequence joins TRBV27 and TRBJ1-2, with TRBD1 matching over 10 bases. Germline loops: CDR1 MNHEY, CDR2 SMNVEV (reference sequence). This CDR3 is 14 amino acids long. Losses at the gene ends were 6 bases for V and 6 bases for J; bases not matched to a gene: 7. The CDR3 spells CASSERGQGNGYTF. In DNA form, the CDR3 reads TGTGCCAGCAGCGAAAGGGGACAGGGGAATGGCTACACCTTC.

The chain is built from TRBV4-3 and TRBJ1-2; a possible D gene is TRBD1 (6 bases). Trimming pared 0 bases from V and 3 bases from J, leaving 11 bases between. Germline V gene lookup returns CDR1 LGHNA and CDR2 YSLEER. CDR3 length: 15 amino acids. For the CDR3, the DNA is TGCGCCAGCAGCCAAGAAACAGGGACGGACTATGGCTACACCTTC. Residues: CASSQETGTDYGYTF.

This clone appeared a single time. V is TRBV10-2 and J is TRBJ2-1, with 11 bases lining up with TRBD1. V trimming: 2 bases; J trimming: 0 bases; junction bases outside the gene matches: 12. The CDR3 consists of 20 residues. The germline V gene has CDR1 WSHSY and CDR2 SAAADI. DNA of the CDR3: TGCGCCAGCAGTGAGGGTCCGGGACAGGGGGGGAATAGCTCCTACAATGAGCAGTTCTTC. Protein sequence: CASSEGPGQGGNSSYNEQFF.

The CDR3: CAWGQGHEQYF. The CDR3 DNA reads TGTGCTTGGGGACAGGGTCACGAGCAGTACTTC. The V and J genes are TRBV5-4 and TRBJ2-7, with 9 bases matching TRBD1. The CDR3 is 11 residues long. In germline, CDR1 is SGHNT, CDR2 YYREEE (reference sequence).

The rearrangement uses TRBV4-3 and TRBJ1-3, with 9 bases matching TRBD1. V lost 1 base and J lost 0; bases outside the gene matches: 4. This CDR3 is built from 17 residues. Germline CDR1 and CDR2: LGHNA and YSLEER. As DNA, the CDR3 is TGCGCCAGCAGCCAAGGGACAGGGGCCGACTCTGGAAACACCATATATTTT. Protein product: CASSQGTGADSGNTIYF.

The chain has TRBV7-6 and TRBJ2-5; D gene unclear. Trimming stripped 5 bases from V and 5 bases from J, with 3 bases between. Germline CDR1 reads SGHVS; CDR2 reads FNYEAQ. The length of the CDR3 is 10 residues. CDR3 protein: CASSAETQYF. The CDR3 bases are TGTGCCAGCAGCGCGGAGACCCAGTACTTC.

The chain recombines TRBV7-9 with TRBJ2-5; a weak D match, TRBD1 (6 bases). The CDR3 sequence is 10 residues long. V lost 8 bases to trimming and J lost 13 bases, with 14 bases between them. The germline V gene has CDR1 SEHNR and CDR2 FQNEAQ (reference sequence). Written as DNA, the CDR3 is TGTGCCAGCGAAAGGGACACTATGTACTTC. This sequence encodes CASERDTMYF. The whole variable domain, remainder taken from reference TRBV7-9 and TRBJ2-5, is DTGVSQNPRHKITKRGQNVTFRCDPISEHNRLYWYRQTLGQGPEFLTYFQNEAQLEKSRLLSDRFSAERPKGSFSTLEIQRTEQGDSAMYLCASERDTMYFGPGTRLLVL.

This clone has a single count. At one boundary the junction diverges from the germline segment, which might be a read error. This chain joins TRBV27 and TRBJ2-7; 13 nucleotides align to TRBD2. The CDR3 runs to 16 residues. Per germline, CDR1 MNHEY and CDR2 SMNVEV (reference sequence). Here the CDR3 reads CASSGLAGASGDEQYF. The CDR3 DNA reads TGTGCGAGCAGTGGACTAGCGGGGGCAAGCGGCGACGAGCAGTACTTC.

The chain uses TRBV27 and TRBJ2-7, with 10 bases that match TRBD2. This CDR3 spans 15 amino acids. The V segment lost 5 bases and the J segment 4 bases; nucleotides outside the gene matches: 8. Germline CDR1 and CDR2: MNHEY and SMNVEV (reference sequence). The CDR3, as DNA: TGTGCCAGCAGTCCCTCGCTAGCGGGGGCATACGAGCAGTACTTC. Translating it yields CASSPSLAGAYEQYF.

This chain links TRBV7-9 with TRBJ1-2; D remains ambiguous. The CDR3 has 15 residues. Trimming removed 5 bases from V and 4 bases from J, with 17 bases in between. Germline loops: CDR1 SEHNR, CDR2 FQNEAQ (reference sequence). CDR3 bases: TGTGCCAGCAGCCCCGCTACCGGGTTCACCTATGGCTACACCTTC. Its translation is CASSPATGFTYGYTF.

The rearrangement joins TRBV27 to TRBJ1-2; a possible D gene is TRBD1 (5 bases). V was pared by 3 bases and J by 6 bases, with 26 bases between. CDR3 length: 18 amino acids. Germline loops: CDR1 MNHEY, CDR2 SMNVEV (reference sequence). The CDR3 sequence: CASSFGGVIGQGLDGYTF. In DNA, the CDR3 is TGTGCCAGCAGTTTTGGCGGGGTTATCGGGCAGGGCTTGGATGGCTACACCTTC.

The genes are TRBV21-1 and TRBJ1-5; the DNA was not compared with TRBD1, the D call given in the table. TRBV21-1 is a listed pseudogene. The CDR3 is 16 amino acids. The DNA for the CDR3 is TGTGCCAGCAGCAACCCCGACAGGGGCGCCAGACAGCCCCAGCATTTT. This translates into CASSNPDRGARQPQHF.

J is TRBJ1-2 and V is TRBV7-2; 7 bases are a match to TRBD1. V lost 5 bases and J lost 4; bases outside the gene matches: 13. Germline lookup yields CDR1 SGHTA and CDR2 FQGNSA. The CDR3 is 16 residues long. The DNA for the CDR3 is TGTGCCAGCAGCCAAATAGACAGGGCCGAATCCTATGGCTACACCTTC. It codes for CASSQIDRAESYGYTF.

This clone has a handful of counts. The CDR3 loop reads CASSEYRGNTEAFF. For the CDR3, the DNA is TGTGCCAGCAGCGAATACCGGGGGAACACTGAAGCTTTCTTT. The rearrangement links TRBV9 to TRBJ1-1; D gene ambiguous. Germline V gene sequence: CDR1 SGDLS, CDR2 YYNGEE. The CDR3 sequence is 14 residues long. Trimming removed 3 bases at V and 1 base at J, with 10 bases between.